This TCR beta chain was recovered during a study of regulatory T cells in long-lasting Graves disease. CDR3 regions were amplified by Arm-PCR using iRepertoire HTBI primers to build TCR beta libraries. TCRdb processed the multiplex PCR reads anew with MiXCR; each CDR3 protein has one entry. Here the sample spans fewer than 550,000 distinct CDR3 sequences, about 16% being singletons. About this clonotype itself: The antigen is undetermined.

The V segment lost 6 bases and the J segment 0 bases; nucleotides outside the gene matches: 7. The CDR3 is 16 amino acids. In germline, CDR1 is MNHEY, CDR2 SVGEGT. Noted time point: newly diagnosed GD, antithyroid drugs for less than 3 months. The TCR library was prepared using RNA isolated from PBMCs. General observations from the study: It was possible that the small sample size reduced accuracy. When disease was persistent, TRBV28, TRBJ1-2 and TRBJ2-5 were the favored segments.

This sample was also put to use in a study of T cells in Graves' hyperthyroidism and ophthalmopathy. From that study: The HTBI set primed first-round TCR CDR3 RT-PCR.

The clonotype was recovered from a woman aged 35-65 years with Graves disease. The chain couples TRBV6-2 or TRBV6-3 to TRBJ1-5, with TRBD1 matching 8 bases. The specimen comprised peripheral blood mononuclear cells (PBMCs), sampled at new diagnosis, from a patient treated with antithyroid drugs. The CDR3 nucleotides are TGTGCCAGCAGCCCGGGACAGGAGCATAGCAATCAGCCCCAGCATTTT. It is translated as CASSPGQEHSNQPQHF.